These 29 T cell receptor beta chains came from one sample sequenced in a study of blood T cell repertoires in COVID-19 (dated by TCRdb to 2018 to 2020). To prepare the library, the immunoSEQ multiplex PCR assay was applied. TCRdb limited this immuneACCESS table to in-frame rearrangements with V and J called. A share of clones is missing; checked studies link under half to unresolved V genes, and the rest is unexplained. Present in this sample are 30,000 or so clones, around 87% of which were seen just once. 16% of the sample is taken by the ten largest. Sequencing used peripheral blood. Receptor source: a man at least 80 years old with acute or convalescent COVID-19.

The CDR3 DNA is TGTGCCAGCAGCTCTGGGGGGATGTTAAACACCGGGGAGCTGTTTTTT. Its protein is CASSSGGMLNTGELFF. J is TRBJ2-2 and V is TRBV7-9; TRBD2 might be the D (6 bases). Germline CDR1 and CDR2: SEHNR and FQNEAQ (reference sequence). V was cut by 4 bases and J by 2 bases, with 14 bases left in between. This CDR3 spans 16 amino acids.

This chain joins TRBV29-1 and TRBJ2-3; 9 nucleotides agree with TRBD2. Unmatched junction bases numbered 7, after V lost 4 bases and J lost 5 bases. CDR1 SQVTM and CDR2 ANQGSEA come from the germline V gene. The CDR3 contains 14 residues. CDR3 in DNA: TGCAGCGTTGTGGTAGCGGGGGCCCGAGATACGCAGTATTTT. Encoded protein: CSVVVAGARDTQYF.

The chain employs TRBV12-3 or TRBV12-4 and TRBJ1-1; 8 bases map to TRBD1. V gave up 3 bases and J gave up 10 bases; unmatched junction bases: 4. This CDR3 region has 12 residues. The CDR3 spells CASSLGQVGAFF. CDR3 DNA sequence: TGTGCCAGCAGTTTGGGACAGGTTGGAGCTTTCTTT.

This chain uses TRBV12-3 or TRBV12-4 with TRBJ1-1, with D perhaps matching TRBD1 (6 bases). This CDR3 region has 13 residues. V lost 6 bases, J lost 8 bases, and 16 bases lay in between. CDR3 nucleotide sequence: TGTGCCAGCAGACCCAGCGGGGGCCAAGAAGCTTTCTTT. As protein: CASRPSGGQEAFF.

This chain's CDR3 is CAISESRRDSNEQFF. Written as DNA, the CDR3 is TGTGCCATCAGTGAGTCAAGGAGGGACTCCAATGAGCAGTTCTTC. This chain joins TRBV10-3 and TRBJ2-1; TRBD2 is a possible D gene (6 bases). CDR3 length: 15 amino acids. CDR1 and CDR2 from the germline V gene are ENHRY and SYGVKD. The V gene lost 0 bases and the J gene lost 6 bases, with 12 bases spanning the gap.

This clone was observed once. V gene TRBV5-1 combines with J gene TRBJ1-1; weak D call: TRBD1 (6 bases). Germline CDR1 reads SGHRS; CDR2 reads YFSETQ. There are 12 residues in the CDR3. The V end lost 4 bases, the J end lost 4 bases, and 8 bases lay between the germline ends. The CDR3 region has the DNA TGCGCCAGCAGCAAGGACAGCACTGAAGCTTTCTTT. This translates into CASSKDSTEAFF. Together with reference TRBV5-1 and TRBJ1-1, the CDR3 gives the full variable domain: KAGVTQTPRYLIKTRGQQVTLSCSPISGHRSVSWYQQTPGQGLQFLFEYFSETQRNKGNFPGRFSGRQFSNSRSEMNVSTLELGDSALYLCASSKDSTEAFFGQGTRLTVV.

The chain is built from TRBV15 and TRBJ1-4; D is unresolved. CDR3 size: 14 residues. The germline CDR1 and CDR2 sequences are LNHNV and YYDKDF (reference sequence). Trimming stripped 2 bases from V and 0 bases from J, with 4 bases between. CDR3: CATSRRATNEKLFF. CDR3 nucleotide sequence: TGTGCCACCAGCAGACGGGCAACTAATGAAAAACTGTTTTTT. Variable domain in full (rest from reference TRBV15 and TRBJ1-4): DAMVIQNPRYQVTQFGKPVTLSCSQTLNHNVMYWYQQKSSQAPKLLFHYYDKDFNNEADTPDNFQSRRPNTSFCFLDIRSPGLGDTAMYLCATSRRATNEKLFFGSGTQLSVL.

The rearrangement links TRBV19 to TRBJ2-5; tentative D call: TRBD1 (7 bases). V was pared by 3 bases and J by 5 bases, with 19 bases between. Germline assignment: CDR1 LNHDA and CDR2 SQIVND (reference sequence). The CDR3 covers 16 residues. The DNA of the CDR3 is TGTGCCAGTAGTATCGGAGGAGGCGCAGGGGGGGAGACCCAGTACTTC. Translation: CASSIGGGAGGETQYF.

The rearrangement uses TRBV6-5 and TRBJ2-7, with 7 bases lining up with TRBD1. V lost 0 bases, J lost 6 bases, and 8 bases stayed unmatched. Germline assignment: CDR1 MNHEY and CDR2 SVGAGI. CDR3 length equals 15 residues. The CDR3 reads CASSYSTGAVGEQYF. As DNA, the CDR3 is TGTGCCAGCAGTTACTCAACAGGGGCGGTAGGCGAGCAGTACTTC.

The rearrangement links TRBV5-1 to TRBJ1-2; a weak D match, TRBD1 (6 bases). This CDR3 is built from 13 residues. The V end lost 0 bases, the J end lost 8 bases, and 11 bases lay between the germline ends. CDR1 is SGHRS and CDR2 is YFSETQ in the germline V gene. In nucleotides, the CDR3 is TGCGCCAGCAGCTTGGTACAGGGTAGCGGCTACACCTTC. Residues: CASSLVQGSGYTF.

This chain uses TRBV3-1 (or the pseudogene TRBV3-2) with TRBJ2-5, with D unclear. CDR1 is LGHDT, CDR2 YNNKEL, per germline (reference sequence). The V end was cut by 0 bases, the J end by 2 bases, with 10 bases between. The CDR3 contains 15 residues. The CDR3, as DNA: TGTGCCAGCAGCCAAGAGATGGCCACACAAGAGACCCAGTACTTC. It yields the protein CASSQEMATQETQYF.

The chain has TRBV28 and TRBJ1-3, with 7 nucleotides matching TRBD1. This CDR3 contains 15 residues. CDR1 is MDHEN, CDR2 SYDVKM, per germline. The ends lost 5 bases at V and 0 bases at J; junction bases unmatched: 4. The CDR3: CASSPDRTSGNTIYF. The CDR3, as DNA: TGTGCCAGCAGTCCGGACAGGACCTCTGGAAACACCATATATTTT.

The CDR3 DNA follows: TGTGCCTGGACAAAACAGGGGTTGGATCAGCCCCAGCATTTT. It encodes CAWTKQGLDQPQHF. The genes are TRBV30 and TRBJ1-5; 7 positions match TRBD1. The germline gives CDR1 GTSNPN, CDR2 SVGIG (reference sequence). The CDR3 spans 14 residues. With V trimmed by 4 bases and J by 5 bases, 8 bases remained unmatched.

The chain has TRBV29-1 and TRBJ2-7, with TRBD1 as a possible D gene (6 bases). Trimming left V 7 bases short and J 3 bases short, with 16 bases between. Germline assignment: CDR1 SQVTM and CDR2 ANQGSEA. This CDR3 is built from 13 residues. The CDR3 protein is CSALSTGIYEQYF. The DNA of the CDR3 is TGCAGCGCTCTTTCGACAGGTATCTACGAGCAGTACTTC.

CDR3 sequence (DNA): TGTGCCAGCAGCGTAGTAGGGACTAGCGGGGAGAAAGATACGCAGTATTTT. Translation: CASSVVGTSGEKDTQYF. The chain joins TRBV9 to TRBJ2-3; 13 bases line up with TRBD2. Trimming removed 0 bases from V and 5 bases from J; junction bases left unmatched: 6. The CDR3 is 17 amino acids. Germline lookup yields CDR1 SGDLS and CDR2 YYNGEE.

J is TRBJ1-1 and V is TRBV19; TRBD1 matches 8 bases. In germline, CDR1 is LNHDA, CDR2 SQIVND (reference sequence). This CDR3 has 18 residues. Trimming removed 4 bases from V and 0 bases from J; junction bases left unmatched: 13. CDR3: CASSTGTLDRGMNTEAFF. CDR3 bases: TGTGCCAGTAGTACCGGGACTCTCGACAGGGGCATGAACACTGAAGCTTTCTTT.

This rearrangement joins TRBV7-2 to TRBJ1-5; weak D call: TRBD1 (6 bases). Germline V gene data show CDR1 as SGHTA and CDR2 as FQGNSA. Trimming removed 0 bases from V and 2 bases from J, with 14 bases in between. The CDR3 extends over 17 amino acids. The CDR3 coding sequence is TGTGCCAGCAGCTTAGCGCTTGGGGGCGCGGGCAATCAGCCCCAGCATTTT. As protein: CASSLALGGAGNQPQHF.

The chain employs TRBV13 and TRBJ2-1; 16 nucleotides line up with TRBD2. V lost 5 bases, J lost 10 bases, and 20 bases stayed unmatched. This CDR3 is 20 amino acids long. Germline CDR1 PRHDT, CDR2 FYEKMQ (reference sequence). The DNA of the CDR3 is TGTGCCAGCAGCAAAGCCCGAGGGACTAGCGGGGGGGCGGTTCTTAGGGAGCAGTTCTTC. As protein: CASSKARGTSGGAVLREQFF. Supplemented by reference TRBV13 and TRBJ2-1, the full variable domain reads AAGVIQSPRHLIKEKRETATLKCYPIPRHDTVYWYQQGPGQDPQFLISFYEKMQSDKGSIPDRFSAQQFSDYHSELNMSSLELGDSALYFCASSKARGTSGGAVLREQFFGPGTRLTVL.

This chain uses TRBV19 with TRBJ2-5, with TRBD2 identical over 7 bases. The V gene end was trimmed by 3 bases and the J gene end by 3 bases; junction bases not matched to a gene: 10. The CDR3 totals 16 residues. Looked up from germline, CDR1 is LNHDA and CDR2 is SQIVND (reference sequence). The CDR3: CASSMDRTRHKETQYF. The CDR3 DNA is TGTGCCAGTAGTATGGACCGGACTAGACACAAAGAGACCCAGTACTTC.

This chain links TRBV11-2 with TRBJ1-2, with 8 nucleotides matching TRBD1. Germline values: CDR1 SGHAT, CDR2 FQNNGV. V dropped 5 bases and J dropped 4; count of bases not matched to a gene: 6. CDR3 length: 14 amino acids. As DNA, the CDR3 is TGTGCCAGCAGCGAACAGGGGGTAGGCTATGGCTACACCTTC. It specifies CASSEQGVGYGYTF.

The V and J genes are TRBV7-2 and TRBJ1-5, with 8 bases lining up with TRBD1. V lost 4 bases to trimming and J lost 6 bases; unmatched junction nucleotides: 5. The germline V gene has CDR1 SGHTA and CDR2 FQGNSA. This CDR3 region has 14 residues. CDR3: CASSSGQGTQPQHF. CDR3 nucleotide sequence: TGTGCCAGCAGCTCCGGACAGGGCACTCAGCCCCAGCATTTT.

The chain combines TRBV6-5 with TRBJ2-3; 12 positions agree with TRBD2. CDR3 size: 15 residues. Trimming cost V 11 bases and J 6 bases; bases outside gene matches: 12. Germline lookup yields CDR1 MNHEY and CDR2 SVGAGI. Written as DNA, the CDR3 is TGTGCCGGGGCTAGCGGGGGGGCCGTAATGGATACGCAGTATTTT. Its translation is CAGASGGAVMDTQYF.

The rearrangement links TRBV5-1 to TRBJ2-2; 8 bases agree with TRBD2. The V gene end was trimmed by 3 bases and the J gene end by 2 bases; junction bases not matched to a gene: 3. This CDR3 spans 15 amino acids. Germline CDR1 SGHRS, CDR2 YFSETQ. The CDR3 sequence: CASSWGLDNTGELFF. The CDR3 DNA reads TGCGCCAGCAGCTGGGGACTAGACAACACCGGGGAGCTGTTTTTT.

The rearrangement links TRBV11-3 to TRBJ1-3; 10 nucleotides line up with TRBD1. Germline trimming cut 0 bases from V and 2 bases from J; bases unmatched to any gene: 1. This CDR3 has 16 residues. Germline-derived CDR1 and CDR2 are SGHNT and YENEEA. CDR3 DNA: TGTGCCAGCAGCTTAGATGGGACAGGGGCTGGAAACACCATATATTTT. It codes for CASSLDGTGAGNTIYF.

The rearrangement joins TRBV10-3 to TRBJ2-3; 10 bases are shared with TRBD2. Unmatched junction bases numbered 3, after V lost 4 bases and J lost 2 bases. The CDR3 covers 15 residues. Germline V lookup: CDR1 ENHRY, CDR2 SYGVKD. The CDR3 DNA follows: TGTGCCATCAGTGTAGCGGGGGGAAACACAGATACGCAGTATTTT. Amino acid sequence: CAISVAGGNTDTQYF.

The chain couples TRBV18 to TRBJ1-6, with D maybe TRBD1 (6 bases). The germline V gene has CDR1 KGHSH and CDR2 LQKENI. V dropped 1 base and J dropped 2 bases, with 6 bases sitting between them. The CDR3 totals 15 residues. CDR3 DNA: TGTGCCAGCTCACCACAGGGGGCCTATAATTCACCCCTCCACTTT. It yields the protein CASSPQGAYNSPLHF.

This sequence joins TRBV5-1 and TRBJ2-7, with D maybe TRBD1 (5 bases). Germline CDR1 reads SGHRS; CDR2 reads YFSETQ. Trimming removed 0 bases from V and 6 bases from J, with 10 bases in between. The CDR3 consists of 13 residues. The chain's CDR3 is CASSLAGHSEQYF. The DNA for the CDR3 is TGCGCCAGCAGCTTGGCCGGACATTCCGAGCAGTACTTC.

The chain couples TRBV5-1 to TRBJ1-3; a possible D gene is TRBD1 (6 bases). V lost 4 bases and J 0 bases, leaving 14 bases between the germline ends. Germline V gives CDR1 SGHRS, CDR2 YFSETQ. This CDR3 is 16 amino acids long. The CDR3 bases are TGCGCCAGCAGCCCTATGGGCAGGGGCTCTGGAAACACCATATATTTT. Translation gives CASSPMGRGSGNTIYF.

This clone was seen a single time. DNA of the CDR3: TGTGCCAGCAGCACAAGGCAGGGGGATGGTGAAAAACTGTTTTTT. Its translation is CASSTRQGDGEKLFF. The chain is built from TRBV9 and TRBJ1-4; 7 nucleotides line up with TRBD1. The CDR3 covers 15 residues. CDR1 is SGDLS, CDR2 YYNGEE, per germline. V dropped 4 bases and J dropped 7; count of bases not matched to a gene: 10.